These T cell receptor beta chains were read from a single sample in a study of radiation and T cells in renal cell carcinoma. Libraries were prepared by immunoSEQ multiplex PCR; TCRdb keeps only in-frame clonotypes and omits some of them. The profile covers roughly 140,000 clones, with about 87% appearing a single time and approximately 13% taken by the ten largest. The sample here was blood, taken from a patient whose treatment included radiotherapy and nephrectomy. These receptors all stem from a woman aged 45-60 years with renal cell carcinoma. CDR3s include the opening cysteine and the closing phenylalanine or tryptophan. The order of the fields is clone size, D gene, V gene, J gene, CDR3 DNA, CDR3 protein. D genes are given only for firm matches. Clone size appears in some rows only: once, few, many, or a class for an expanded clone.

>few|-|TRBV4-3|TRBJ2-2
TGCGCCAGCAGCCAGGGGAACAAGGGCATCGGGGAGCTGTTTTTT
CASSQGNKGIGELFF
>once|-|TRBV6-5|TRBJ2-2
TGTGCCAGCAGTTCCGACAATGGGGGTACCGGGGAGCTGTTTTTT
CASSSDNGGTGELFF
>once|-|TRBV9|TRBJ2-3
TGTGCCAGCAGCCCCGGGTCAGGTGGTCTCACAGATACGCAGTATTTT
CASSPGSGGLTDTQYF
>-|-|TRBV9|TRBJ1-2
TGTGCCAGCAGCCCCCGAGGCGCATCCGATTTTAACTATGGCTACACCTTC
CASSPRGASDFNYGYTF
>-|-|TRBV6-6|TRBJ1-1
TGTGCCAGCAGCCTCTCTCAGGGATCCCCTGAAGCTTTCTTT
CASSLSQGSPEAFF
>-|-|TRBV6-4|TRBJ2-1
TGTGCCAGCAGTGACTCGGTCACGACGGTCCAGTTCTTC
CASSDSVTTVQFF
>-|TRBD1|TRBV7-8|TRBJ2-7
TGTGCCAGCAGCTTACGGCGGCAGGGGGACGAGCAGTACTTC
CASSLRRQGDEQYF
>-|TRBD1|TRBV19|TRBJ1-2
TGTGCCACAAAGTGGACAGGGCTCTATGGCTACACCTTC
CATKWTGLYGYTF
>-|-|TRBV7-9|TRBJ1-1
TGTGCCAGCAGCTTACCGATAATCACTGAAGCTTTCTTT
CASSLPIITEAFF
>-|TRBD1|TRBV12-5|TRBJ1-5
TGTGCTAGTGGGACAGGGGTTGGACAGCCCCAGCATTTT
CASGTGVGQPQHF
>few|TRBD2|TRBV7-6|TRBJ2-1
TGTGCCAGCAGCCCGCTCGGGGGGGGTGATGAGCAGTTCTTC
CASSPLGGGDEQFF
>-|TRBD2|TRBV2|TRBJ2-7
TGTGCCAGCAGTTCTCTAGCGGGCCCCTACGAGCAGTACTTC
CASSSLAGPYEQYF
>-|-|TRBV29-1|TRBJ2-7
TGCAGCGTGGAGGACAGAACCTACGAGCAGTACTTC
CSVEDRTYEQYF
>-|-|TRBV9|TRBJ1-1
TGTGCCAGCAGTACCGGGACACAGAACACTGAAGCTTTCTTT
CASSTGTQNTEAFF
>-|-|TRBV18|TRBJ1-1
TGTGCCAGCTCACCCAGGGTGGGGAACACTGAAGCTTTCTTT
CASSPRVGNTEAFF
>-|-|TRBV19|TRBJ2-1
TGTGCCAGTGGGGGATTGGGTCACAATGAGCAGTTCTTC
CASGGLGHNEQFF
>few|-|TRBV19|TRBJ1-6
TGTGCCAGTAGTAATCGGGCTTCACCCCTCCACTTT
CASSNRASPLHF
>-|TRBD1|TRBV5-1|TRBJ2-7
TGCGCCAGCAGCTTGGATAGGGGGCGCCGGAACGAGCAGTACTTC
CASSLDRGRRNEQYF
>-|-|TRBV5-1|TRBJ2-5
TGCGCCAGCAGCTTGCGAGACAGGGAGGGAGAGACCCAGTACTTC
CASSLRDREGETQYF
>-|TRBD2|TRBV2|TRBJ2-7
TGTGCCAGCAGTCTGAGCGGGGGGTCCTACGAGCAGTACTTC
CASSLSGGSYEQYF
>-|-|TRBV5-1|TRBJ1-3
TGCGCCAGCAGCTTGGAAGGGACAAAATTCTCTGGAAACACCATATATTTT
CASSLEGTKFSGNTIYF
>-|-|TRBV29-1|TRBJ2-7
TGCAGCGTTGAAGACCGGGCCAATCCCTACGAGCAGTACTTC
CSVEDRANPYEQYF
>-|-|TRBV7-9|TRBJ1-2
TGTGCCAGCAGCTTGGTGGGGGTCCGAGCCAACTATGGCTACACCTTC
CASSLVGVRANYGYTF
>-|-|TRBV5-4|TRBJ1-3
TGTGCCAGCAGCTTGGCAGCAGGAACATCTAACACCATATATTTT
CASSLAAGTSNTIYF
>-|-|TRBV7-8|TRBJ2-1
TGTGCCAGCAGCTTAGGGTGGTTAGAGCAGTTCTTC
CASSLGWLEQFF
>-|-|TRBV7-9|TRBJ2-6
TGTGCCAGCAGCTTAGTACTCCGGCCGGGAAGCTCTGGGGCCAACGTCCTGACTTTC
CASSLVLRPGSSGANVLTF
>-|-|TRBV6-1|TRBJ1-1
TGTGCCAGCAGTGCGGACAGCGGCACTGAAGCTTTCTTT
CASSADSGTEAFF
>-|-|TRBV6-5|TRBJ1-2
TGTGCCAGCAGTTACGGGGGCACCCCGGACTATGGCTACACCTTC
CASSYGGTPDYGYTF
>-|-|TRBV10-3|TRBJ1-1
TGTGCCAGCGCGGACGCCGCGAACACTGAAGCTTTCTTT
CASADAANTEAFF
>-|-|TRBV9|TRBJ1-3
TGTGCCAGCAGCGTAGGAGGTCCGCAAAGTGGAAACACCATATATTTT
CASSVGGPQSGNTIYF